These 14 T cell receptor beta chains originate from one sample sequenced in a study of circulating and synovial CD4+ cells in juvenile arthritis. Here immunoSEQ multiplex PCR was the method, and the copy in TCRdb shows in-frame clones only, minus some. The sample records thousands of clones, roughly four fifths being singletons. The sequenced sample was CD4+ T cells from synovial fluid. The source of these receptors is a human donor with juvenile idiopathic arthritis.

Remarks on this clone: The junction departs from the called germline gene at one end, perhaps through a read error. The sample carries other DNA sequences with the same CDR3. This sequence joins TRBV19 and TRBJ1-6; the match to TRBD1 covers 7 bases. From germline, CDR1 is LNHDA and CDR2 SQIVND (reference sequence). This CDR3 spans 17 amino acids. CDR3 protein: CASSRTMTGSHNSPLHF. The DNA for the CDR3 is TGTGCCAGTAGTAGAACGATGACAGGGTCCCATAATTCCCCCCTCCACTTT.

The chain combines TRBV29-1 with TRBJ2-5, with a weak D call TRBD1 (5 bases). With 3 bases removed from V and 4 bases from J, the gap between germline ends came to 6 bases. CDR1 is SQVTM, CDR2 ANQGSEA, per germline. CDR3 length: 11 residues. DNA for the CDR3: TGCAGCGTTGACAGGGCAGAGACCCAGTACTTC. Translating gives CSVDRAETQYF.

V gene TRBV2 combines with J gene TRBJ1-2; D may be TRBD1 (6 bases). CDR3 length: 13 residues. V gave up 2 bases and J gave up 5 bases, with 9 bases separating them. Germline V CDR1 and CDR2: SNHLY, FYNNEI. CDR3 nucleotides: TGTGCCAGCAGTGAAACAGGGAAGTATGGCTACACCTTC. Encoded protein: CASSETGKYGYTF.

This chain links TRBV29-1 with TRBJ2-2, with D possibly being TRBD2 (5 bases). CDR1 and CDR2 (germline): SQVTM, ANQGSEA. The CDR3 is 15 amino acids. V lost 4 bases and J 0 bases, leaving 12 bases between the germline ends. CDR3: CSVVPGNANTGELFF. CDR3 in DNA: TGCAGCGTTGTACCCGGGAACGCGAACACCGGGGAGCTGTTTTTT.

This clone was recorded a few times. The chain has TRBV5-1 and TRBJ2-7; 14 positions agree with TRBD2. J lost 6 bases, V lost 4 bases, and 9 bases had no gene match. CDR3 length: 16 residues. CDR1 and CDR2 (germline): SGHRS, YFSETQ. CDR3 sequence: CASSLPGLAGAGEQYF. The CDR3 DNA sequence: TGCGCCAGCAGCCTCCCGGGACTAGCGGGGGCAGGCGAGCAGTACTTC.

The V call is TRBV6-4, the J call TRBJ2-1, with 9 bases matching TRBD2. V lost 8 bases to trimming and J lost 2 bases; unmatched junction nucleotides: 7. This CDR3 comprises 15 residues. Germline V gene data show CDR1 as MRHNA and CDR2 as SNTAGT. CDR3 residues: CASSIAGVPYNEQFF. Here the CDR3 DNA reads TGTGCCAGCTCCATAGCGGGAGTACCCTACAATGAGCAGTTCTTC.

This clone was seen more than once but under ten times. This rearrangement joins TRBV11-3 to TRBJ2-1; 7 bases align to TRBD2. The CDR3 sequence is 15 residues long. Per germline, CDR1 SGHNT and CDR2 YENEEA. V shed 5 bases, J shed 1 base, and the junction held 5 bases outside the gene matches. CDR3 sequence (DNA): TGTGCCAGCAGCATCCGGACTAGTTCCTACAATGAGCAGTTCTTC. This codes for CASSIRTSSYNEQFF.

This chain joins TRBV15 and TRBJ1-1; weak D call: TRBD1 (6 bases). Germline loops: CDR1 LNHNV, CDR2 YYDKDF (reference sequence). V was clipped by 3 bases and J by 4 bases, with 9 bases between them. This CDR3 is 13 amino acids long. DNA of the CDR3: TGTGCCACCAGCAGGAAACAGGGCACTGAAGCTTTCTTT. Translating gives CATSRKQGTEAFF.

The chain's CDR3 is CASSPGLAGADTQYF. As DNA, the CDR3 is TGTGCCAGCAGTCCGGGACTAGCGGGAGCCGATACGCAGTATTTT. The chain has TRBV2 and TRBJ2-3; TRBD2 agrees at 14 bases. This CDR3 is built from 15 residues. CDR1 and CDR2 from the germline V gene are SNHLY and FYNNEI. Losses at the gene ends were 5 bases for V and 6 bases for J; bases not matched to a gene: 4.

This clone has more than one count but fewer than ten. V and J are TRBV19 and TRBJ1-5; maybe TRBD1 (5 bases). Trimming cost V 3 bases and J 5 bases, with 8 bases left between them. CDR3 size: 13 residues. The V gene's germline CDR1 is LNHDA and CDR2 SQIVND (reference sequence). CDR3 in amino acids: CASSIVRDQPQHF. The DNA of the CDR3 is TGTGCCAGTAGTATTGTCAGGGATCAGCCCCAGCATTTT.

V and J are TRBV11-3 and TRBJ2-7; D is perhaps TRBD2 (5 bases). This CDR3 has 13 amino acids. The V gene lost 1 base and the J gene lost 7 bases, with 11 bases spanning the gap. Per the germline V gene, CDR1 is SGHNT and CDR2 is YENEEA. This CDR3 reads CASSLVATGEQYF. The CDR3 DNA is TGTGCCAGCAGCTTAGTTGCTACGGGGGAGCAGTACTTC.

The gene calls are TRBV5-6 and TRBJ2-7; D is unresolved. The CDR3 spans 14 residues. The germline V and J ends were trimmed by 0 bases and 7 bases, with 14 bases remaining between them. Germline V gene sequence: CDR1 SGHDT, CDR2 YYEEEE. The CDR3, as DNA: TGTGCCAGCAGCTTGGCAGGTCCTACGAGTGAGCAGTACTTC. Translated: CASSLAGPTSEQYF.

This chain connects TRBV18 to TRBJ1-1, with a weak D call TRBD1 (6 bases). The CDR3 sequence is 12 residues long. The V end was cut by 4 bases, the J end by 13 bases, with 16 bases between. Germline V gives CDR1 KGHSH, CDR2 LQKENI. This chain's CDR3 is CASSRPQGKYFF. The CDR3 DNA sequence: TGTGCCAGCTCACGCCCGCAGGGGAAATATTTCTTT.

CDR3 in DNA: TGTGCCAGCAGCCCCGCAGGATGGAACACCGGGGAGCTGTTTTTT. Amino acid sequence: CASSPAGWNTGELFF. The chain carries TRBV7-9 and TRBJ2-2; D gene ambiguous. The V end lost 5 bases, the J end lost 1 base, and 11 bases lay between the germline ends. The CDR3 contains 15 residues. The germline V gene has CDR1 SEHNR and CDR2 FQNEAQ (reference sequence).